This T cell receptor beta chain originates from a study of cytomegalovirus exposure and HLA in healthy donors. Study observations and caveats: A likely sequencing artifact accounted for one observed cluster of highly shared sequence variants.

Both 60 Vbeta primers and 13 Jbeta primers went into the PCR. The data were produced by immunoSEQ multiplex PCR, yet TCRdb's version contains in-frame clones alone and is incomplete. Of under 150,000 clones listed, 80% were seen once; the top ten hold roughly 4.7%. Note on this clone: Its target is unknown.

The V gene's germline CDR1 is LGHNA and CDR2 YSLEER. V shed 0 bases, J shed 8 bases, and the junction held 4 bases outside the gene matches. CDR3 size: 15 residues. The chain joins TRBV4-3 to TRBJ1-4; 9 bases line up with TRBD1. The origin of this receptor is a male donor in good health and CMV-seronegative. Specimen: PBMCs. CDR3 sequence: CASSQDPGQGEKLFF. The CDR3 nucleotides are TGCGCCAGCAGCCAAGATCCGGGACAGGGCGAAAAACTGTTTTTT.